Each of the 11 T cell receptor beta chains below was sequenced from the same sample in a study of T cells in Graves' hyperthyroidism and ophthalmopathy. Authors of the study amplified TCR beta CDR3 regions from RNA transcripts. HTBI primers were used for first-round RT-PCR of the TCR CDR3. TCRdb ran MiXCR on the multiplex PCR reads and lists one entry per CDR3 protein. Among around 760,000 distinct CDR3 sequences listed, 30% to 40% were seen once. Sequencing was done on a sample of blood. Receptors were obtained from a woman aged 40 to 49 with Graves' hyperthyroidism.

This clonotype was seen a few times. The J gene is TRBJ2-5, the V gene TRBV20-1; 7 nucleotides agree with TRBD1. Germline values: CDR1 DFQATT, CDR2 SNEGSKA (reference sequence). V trimming: 3 bases; J trimming: 2 bases; junction bases outside the gene matches: 9. The CDR3 spans 15 residues. DNA for the CDR3: TGCAGTGCTAGGCAAATACAGGGGAAACAAGAGACCCAGTACTTC. Translation: CSARQIQGKQETQYF.

This clonotype was observed many times. Here the CDR3 reads CASSASGSTGELFF. The CDR3 DNA reads TGCGCCAGCAGCGCGTCCGGTTCCACCGGGGAGCTGTTTTTT. The chain uses TRBV5-1 and TRBJ2-2; D not resolved. The germline V gene encodes CDR1 SGHRS and CDR2 YFSETQ. This CDR3 comprises 14 residues. The V and J ends lost 4 bases and 4 bases respectively, with 11 bases between them.

This clonotype has just a few counts. This chain uses TRBV7-2 with TRBJ2-5, with a tentative D call TRBD2 (5 bases). Trimming took off 4 bases at V and 5 bases at J, with 14 bases between the two ends. Germline values: CDR1 SGHTA, CDR2 FQGNSA. The CDR3 loop spans 14 amino acids. In nucleotides, the CDR3 is TGTGCCAGCAGCTCTAGGGTGAGCGGCGAGACCCAGTACTTC. Protein: CASSSRVSGETQYF.

This clonotype has just a few counts. The chain joins TRBV4-3 to TRBJ2-7; D is unresolved. The germline CDR1 and CDR2 sequences are LGHNA and YSLEER. Trimming removed 0 bases at V and 6 bases at J, with 12 bases between. The CDR3 spans 14 residues. The CDR3 protein is CASSQDLISSEQYF. The CDR3 DNA follows: TGCGCCAGCAGCCAAGATCTAATAAGTAGCGAGCAGTACTTC.

This clonotype was seen ten or more times. J is TRBJ1-2 and V is TRBV24-1; TRBD1 matches at 9 bases. Germline V CDR1 and CDR2: KGHDR, SFDVKD. J gave up 4 bases and V 9 bases, and 8 bases lay outside the gene matches. The length of the CDR3 is 14 residues. CDR3 in amino acids: CATQGQGNRYGYTF. CDR3 in DNA: TGTGCCACCCAGGGACAGGGCAATCGCTATGGCTACACCTTC.

A remark on this clonotype: Mismatch with germline at one junction end may stem from a read error. CDR3 in amino acids: CASSLAVLAGGPIPDYEQYF. The CDR3 DNA sequence: TGTGCCAGCAGCCTAGCAGTACTAGCGGGAGGGCCTATTCCAGACTACGAGCAGTACTTC. This chain joins TRBV10-2 and TRBJ2-7; 13 positions agree with TRBD2. This CDR3 contains 20 residues. Germline CDR1 is WSHSY and CDR2 is SAAADI.

This clonotype has a handful of counts. The rearrangement links TRBV7-2 to TRBJ1-1; 12 positions match TRBD1. Trimming cost V 5 bases and J 11 bases; bases outside gene matches: 9. Germline lookup yields CDR1 SGHTA and CDR2 FQGNSA. The CDR3 length is 14 residues. The CDR3 region is CASSHWDRGRRAFF. CDR3 sequence (DNA): TGTGCCAGCAGCCACTGGGACAGGGGGCGCCGGGCTTTCTTT.

This clonotype was observed at least ten times. The chain recombines TRBV19 with TRBJ1-4; 7 bases agree with TRBD1. V lost 4 bases, J lost 4 bases, and 15 bases stayed unmatched. Germline V CDR1 and CDR2: LNHDA, SQIVND (reference sequence). This CDR3 region has 18 residues. CDR3 sequence (DNA): TGTGCCAGTAGTACCTCGAAAGGGACAGACAAACGTAATGAAAAACTGTTTTTT. It yields the protein CASSTSKGTDKRNEKLFF.

As concerns this clonotype: One junction end disagrees with the germline gene, perhaps due to a read error. V and J are TRBV15 and TRBJ1-4, with TRBD1 matching over 7 bases. CDR1 LNHNV and CDR2 YYDKDF come from the germline V gene (reference sequence). The CDR3 length is 16 residues. CDR3: CASSQPARGRNEKLFF. The DNA for the CDR3 is TGTGCCAGCAGCCAACCCGCCAGGGGGAGGAACGAAAAACTGTTTTTT.

V is TRBV7-9 and J is TRBJ1-2; 7 bases match TRBD1. The CDR3 contains 13 residues. After removal of 5 bases from V and 8 bases from J, the junction contained 8 bases not matched to a gene. Germline V CDR1 and CDR2: SEHNR, FQNEAQ (reference sequence). CDR3 sequence reads: CASSTTGMGGYTF. Here the CDR3 DNA reads TGTGCCAGCAGCACGACAGGGATGGGCGGCTACACCTTC.

At least ten counts were recorded for this clonotype. The chain employs TRBV9 and TRBJ2-7; TRBD2 is a possible D gene (5 bases). Germline CDR1 SGDLS, CDR2 YYNGEE. There are 14 residues in the CDR3. Trimming removed 0 bases from V and 7 bases from J, with 14 bases in between. CDR3 in DNA: TGTGCCAGCAGCGTAGAAGGCGGGTTGGGGGAGCAGTACTTC. Its protein is CASSVEGGLGEQYF.